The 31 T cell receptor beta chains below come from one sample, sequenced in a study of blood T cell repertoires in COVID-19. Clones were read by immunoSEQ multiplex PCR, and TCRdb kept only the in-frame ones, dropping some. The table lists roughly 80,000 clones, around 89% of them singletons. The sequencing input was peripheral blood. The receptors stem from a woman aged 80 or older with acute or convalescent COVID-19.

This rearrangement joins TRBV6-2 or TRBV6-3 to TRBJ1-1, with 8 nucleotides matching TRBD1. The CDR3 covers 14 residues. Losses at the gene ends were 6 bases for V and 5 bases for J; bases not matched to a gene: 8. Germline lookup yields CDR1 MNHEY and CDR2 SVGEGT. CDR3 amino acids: CASSLTGDSTEAFF. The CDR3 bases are TGTGCCAGCAGCCTGACAGGGGACTCGACTGAAGCTTTCTTT.

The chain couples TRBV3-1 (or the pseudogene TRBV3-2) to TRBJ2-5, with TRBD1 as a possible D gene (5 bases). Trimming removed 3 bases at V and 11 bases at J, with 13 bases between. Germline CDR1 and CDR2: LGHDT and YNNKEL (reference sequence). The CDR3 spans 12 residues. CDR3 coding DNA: TGTGCCAGCAGCCAGGTTCTAGGGGAACAGTACTTC. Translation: CASSQVLGEQYF.

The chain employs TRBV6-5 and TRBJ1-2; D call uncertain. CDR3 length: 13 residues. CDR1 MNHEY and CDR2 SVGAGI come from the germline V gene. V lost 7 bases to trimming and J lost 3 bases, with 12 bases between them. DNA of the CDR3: TGTGCCAGCACCGCGGGAGAATACTATGGCTACACCTTC. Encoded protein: CASTAGEYYGYTF.

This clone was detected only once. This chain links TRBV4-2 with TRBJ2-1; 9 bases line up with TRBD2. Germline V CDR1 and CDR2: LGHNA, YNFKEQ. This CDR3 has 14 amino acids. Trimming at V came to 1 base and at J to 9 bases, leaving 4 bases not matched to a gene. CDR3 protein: CASSQALAGSEQFF. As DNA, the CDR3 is TGTGCCAGCAGCCAAGCGCTAGCGGGAAGTGAGCAGTTCTTC.

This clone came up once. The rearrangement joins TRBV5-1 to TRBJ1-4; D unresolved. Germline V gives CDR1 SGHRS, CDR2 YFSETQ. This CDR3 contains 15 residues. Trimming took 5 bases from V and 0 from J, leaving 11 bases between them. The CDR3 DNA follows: TGCGCCAGCAGTCCGGGGTTCTCAACTAATGAAAAACTGTTTTTT. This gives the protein CASSPGFSTNEKLFF. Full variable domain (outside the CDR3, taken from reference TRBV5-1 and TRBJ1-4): KAGVTQTPRYLIKTRGQQVTLSCSPISGHRSVSWYQQTPGQGLQFLFEYFSETQRNKGNFPGRFSGRQFSNSRSEMNVSTLELGDSALYLCASSPGFSTNEKLFFGSGTQLSVL.

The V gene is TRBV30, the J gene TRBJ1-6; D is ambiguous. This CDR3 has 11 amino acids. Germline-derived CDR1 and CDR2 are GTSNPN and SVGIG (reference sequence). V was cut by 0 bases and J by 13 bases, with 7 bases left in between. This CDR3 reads CAWSVGPPLHF. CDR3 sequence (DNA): TGTGCCTGGAGTGTTGGGCCCCCCCTCCACTTT. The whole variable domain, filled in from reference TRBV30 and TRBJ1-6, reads SQTIHQWPATLVQPVGSPLSLECTVEGTSNPNLYWYRQAAGRGLQLLFYSVGIGQISSEVPQNLSASRPQDRQFILSSKKLLLSDSGFYLCAWSVGPPLHFGNGTRLTVT.

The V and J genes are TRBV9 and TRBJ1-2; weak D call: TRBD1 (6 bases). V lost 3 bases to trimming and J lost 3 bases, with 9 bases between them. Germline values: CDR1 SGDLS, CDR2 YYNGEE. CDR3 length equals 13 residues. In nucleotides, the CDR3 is TGTGCCAGCAGCGCACAGGGTGACTATGGCTACACCTTC. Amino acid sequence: CASSAQGDYGYTF.

This CDR3 is CASSTIGLAGEQYF. CDR3 nucleotides: TGTGCCAGTAGTACCATTGGACTAGCCGGCGAGCAGTACTTC. V is TRBV19 and J is TRBJ2-7, with 8 bases matching TRBD2. The CDR3 loop spans 14 amino acids. In germline, CDR1 is LNHDA, CDR2 SQIVND (reference sequence). With 4 bases clipped from V and 6 bases from J, the junction kept 8 bases outside the gene matches.

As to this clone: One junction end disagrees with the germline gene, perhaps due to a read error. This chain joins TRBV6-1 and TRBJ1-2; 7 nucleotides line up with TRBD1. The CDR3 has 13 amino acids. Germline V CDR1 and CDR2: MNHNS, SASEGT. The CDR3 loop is CASSEGRTGTRYF. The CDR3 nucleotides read TGTGCCAGCAGTGAAGGGAGGACAGGAACCCGTTACTTC.

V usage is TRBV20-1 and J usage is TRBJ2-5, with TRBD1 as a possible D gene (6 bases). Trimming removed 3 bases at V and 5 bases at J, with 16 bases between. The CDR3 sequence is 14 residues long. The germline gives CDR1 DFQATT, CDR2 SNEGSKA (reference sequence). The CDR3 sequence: CSASRTPRGETQYF. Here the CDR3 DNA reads TGCAGTGCTAGTCGGACTCCCAGGGGTGAGACCCAGTACTTC.

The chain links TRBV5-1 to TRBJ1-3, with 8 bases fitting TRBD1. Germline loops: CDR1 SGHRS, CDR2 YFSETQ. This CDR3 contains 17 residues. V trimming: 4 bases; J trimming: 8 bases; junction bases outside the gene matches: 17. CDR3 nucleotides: TGCGCCAGCAGCCTGGAAGTTCAGCAGGGGGCTCTGGACACCATATATTTT. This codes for CASSLEVQQGALDTIYF.

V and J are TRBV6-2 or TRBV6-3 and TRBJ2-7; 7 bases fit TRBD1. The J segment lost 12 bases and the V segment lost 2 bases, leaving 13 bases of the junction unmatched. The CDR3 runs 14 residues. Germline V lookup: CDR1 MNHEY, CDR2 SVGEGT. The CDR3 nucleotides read TGTGCCAGCAGTTACCGACCGGGACAGATGCCTTCGTACTTC. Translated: CASSYRPGQMPSYF.

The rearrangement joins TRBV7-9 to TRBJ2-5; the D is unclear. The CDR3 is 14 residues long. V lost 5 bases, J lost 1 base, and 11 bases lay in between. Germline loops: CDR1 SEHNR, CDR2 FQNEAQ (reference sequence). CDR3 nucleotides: TGTGCCAGCAGCCTCCTCCGTTCCCAAGAGACCCAGTACTTC. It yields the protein CASSLLRSQETQYF. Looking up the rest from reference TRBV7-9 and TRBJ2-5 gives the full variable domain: DTGVSQNPRHKITKRGQNVTFRCDPISEHNRLYWYRQTLGQGPEFLTYFQNEAQLEKSRLLSDRFSAERPKGSFSTLEIQRTEQGDSAMYLCASSLLRSQETQYFGPGTRLLVL.

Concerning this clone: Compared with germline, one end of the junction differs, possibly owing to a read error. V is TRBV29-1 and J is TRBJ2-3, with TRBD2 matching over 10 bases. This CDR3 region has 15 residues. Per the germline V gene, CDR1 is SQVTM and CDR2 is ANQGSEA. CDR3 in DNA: TGCAGCCTTGAGGGTCTAGCGGGAGTGGAAGATACGCAGTATTTT. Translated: CSLEGLAGVEDTQYF.

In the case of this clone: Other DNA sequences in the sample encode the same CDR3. In DNA form, the CDR3 reads TGTGCCAGCAGCGAAAGGGGTGGTGACAATGAGCAGTTCTTC. Protein product: CASSERGGDNEQFF. The chain links TRBV9 to TRBJ2-1, with a tentative D call TRBD1 (5 bases). This CDR3 region has 14 residues. The V end was cut by 3 bases, the J end by 5 bases, with 12 bases between. The germline V gene has CDR1 SGDLS and CDR2 YYNGEE. The variable domain in full, completed from reference TRBV9 and TRBJ2-1, reads DSGVTQTPKHLITATGQRVTLRCSPRSGDLSVYWYQQSLDQGLQFLIQYYNGEERAKGNILERFSAQQFPDLHSELNLSSLELGDSALYFCASSERGGDNEQFFGPGTRLTVL.

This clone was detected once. This chain's CDR3 is CASVGGLKVYEQYF. The CDR3 nucleotides are TGTGCCAGCGTGGGGGGTCTGAAAGTCTACGAGCAGTACTTC. The chain uses TRBV6-5 and TRBJ2-7; tentative D call: TRBD2 (6 bases). The V gene lost 8 bases and the J gene lost 3 bases, with 17 bases spanning the gap. The germline CDR1 and CDR2 sequences are MNHEY and SVGAGI. The CDR3 is 14 amino acids.

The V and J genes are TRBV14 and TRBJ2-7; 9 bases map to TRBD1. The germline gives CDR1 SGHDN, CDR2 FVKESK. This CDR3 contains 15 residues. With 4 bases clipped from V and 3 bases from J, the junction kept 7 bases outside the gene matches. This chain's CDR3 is CASSLPGQGYYEQYF. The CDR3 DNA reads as TGTGCCAGCAGCCTACCGGGACAGGGATACTACGAGCAGTACTTC.

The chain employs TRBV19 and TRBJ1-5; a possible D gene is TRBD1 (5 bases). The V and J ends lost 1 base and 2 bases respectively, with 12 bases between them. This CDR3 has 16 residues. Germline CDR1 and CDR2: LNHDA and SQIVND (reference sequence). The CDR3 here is CASSIVQGGGNQPQHF. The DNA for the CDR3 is TGTGCCAGTAGTATAGTGCAGGGAGGGGGCAATCAGCCCCAGCATTTT.

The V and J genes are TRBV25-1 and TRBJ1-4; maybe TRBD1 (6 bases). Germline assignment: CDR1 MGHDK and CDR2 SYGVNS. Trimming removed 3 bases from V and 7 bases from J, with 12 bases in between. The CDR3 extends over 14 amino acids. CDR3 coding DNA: TGTGCCAGCAGTGAGGGGGCAGGGGTTGAAAAACTGTTTTTT. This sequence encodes CASSEGAGVEKLFF.

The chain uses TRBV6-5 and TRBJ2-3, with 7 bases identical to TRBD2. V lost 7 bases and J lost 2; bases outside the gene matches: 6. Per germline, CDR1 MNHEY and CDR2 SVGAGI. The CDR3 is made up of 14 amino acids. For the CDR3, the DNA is TGTGCCAGCACCCAAGCGGGGACCACAGATACGCAGTATTTT. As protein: CASTQAGTTDTQYF.

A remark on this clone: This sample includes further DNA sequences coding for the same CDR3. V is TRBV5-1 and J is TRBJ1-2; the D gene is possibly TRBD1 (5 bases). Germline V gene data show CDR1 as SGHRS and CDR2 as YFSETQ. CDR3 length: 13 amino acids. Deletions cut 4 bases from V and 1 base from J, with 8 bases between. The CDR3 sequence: CASSLDSNYGYTF. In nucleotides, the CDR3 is TGCGCCAGCAGCCTCGACAGTAACTATGGCTACACCTTC.

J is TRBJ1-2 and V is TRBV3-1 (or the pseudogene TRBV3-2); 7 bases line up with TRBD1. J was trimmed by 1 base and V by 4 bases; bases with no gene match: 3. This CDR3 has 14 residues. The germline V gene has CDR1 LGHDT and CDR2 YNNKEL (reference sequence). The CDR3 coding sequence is TGTGCCAGCAGCCCAGGGGGATTTAACTATGGCTACACCTTC. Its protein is CASSPGGFNYGYTF.

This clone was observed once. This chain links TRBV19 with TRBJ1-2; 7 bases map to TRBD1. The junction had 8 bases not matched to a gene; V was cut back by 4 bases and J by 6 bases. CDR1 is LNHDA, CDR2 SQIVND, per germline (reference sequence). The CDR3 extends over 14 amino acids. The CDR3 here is CASSTTGKVDGYTF. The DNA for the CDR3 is TGTGCCAGTAGTACGACAGGGAAGGTTGATGGCTACACCTTC.

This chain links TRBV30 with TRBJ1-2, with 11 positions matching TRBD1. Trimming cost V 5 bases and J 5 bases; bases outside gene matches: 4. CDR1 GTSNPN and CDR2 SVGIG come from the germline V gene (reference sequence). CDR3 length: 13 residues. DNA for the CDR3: TGTGCCTGGGGACAGGGGGCTAGGTATGGCTACACCTTC. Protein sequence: CAWGQGARYGYTF.

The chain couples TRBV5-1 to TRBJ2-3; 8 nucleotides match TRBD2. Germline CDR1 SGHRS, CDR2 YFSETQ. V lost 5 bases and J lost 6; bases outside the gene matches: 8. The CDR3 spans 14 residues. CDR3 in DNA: TGCGCCAGCAGAAGCGGGAGTAGAGATGATACGCAGTATTTT. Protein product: CASRSGSRDDTQYF.

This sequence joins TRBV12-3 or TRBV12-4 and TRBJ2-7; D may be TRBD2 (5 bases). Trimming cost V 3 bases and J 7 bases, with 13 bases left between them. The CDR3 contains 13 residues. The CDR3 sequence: CASSFSQPGEQYF. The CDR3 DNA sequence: TGTGCCAGCAGTTTTAGTCAACCGGGGGAGCAGTACTTC.

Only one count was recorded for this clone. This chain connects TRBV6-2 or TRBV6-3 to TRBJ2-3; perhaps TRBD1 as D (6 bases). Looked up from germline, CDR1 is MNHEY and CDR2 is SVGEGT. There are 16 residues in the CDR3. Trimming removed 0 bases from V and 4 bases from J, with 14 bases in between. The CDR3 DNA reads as TGTGCCAGCAGTTACTCGATCCAGGGGTTTCCAGATACGCAGTATTTT. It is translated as CASSYSIQGFPDTQYF.

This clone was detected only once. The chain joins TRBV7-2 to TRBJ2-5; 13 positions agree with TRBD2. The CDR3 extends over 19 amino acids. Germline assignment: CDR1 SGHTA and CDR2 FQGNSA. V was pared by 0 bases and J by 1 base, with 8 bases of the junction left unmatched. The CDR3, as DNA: TGTGCCAGCAGCTTAGCGGGGACTAGCGGGGTGGGAGGCCAAGAGACCCAGTACTTC. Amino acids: CASSLAGTSGVGGQETQYF.

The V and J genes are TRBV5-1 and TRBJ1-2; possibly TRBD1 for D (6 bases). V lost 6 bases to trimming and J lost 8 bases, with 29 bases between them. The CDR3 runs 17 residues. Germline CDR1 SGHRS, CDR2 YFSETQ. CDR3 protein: CASNRRAGETAGPGYTF. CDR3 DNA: TGCGCCAGCAACCGCCGGGCAGGGGAGACAGCGGGACCCGGCTACACCTTC.

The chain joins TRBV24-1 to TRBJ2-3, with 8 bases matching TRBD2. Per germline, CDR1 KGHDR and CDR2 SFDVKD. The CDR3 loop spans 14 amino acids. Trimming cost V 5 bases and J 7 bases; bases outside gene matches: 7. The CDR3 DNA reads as TGTGCCACCAGTGCGAGCGGGAGTGTGTATACGCAGTATTTT. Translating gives CATSASGSVYTQYF.

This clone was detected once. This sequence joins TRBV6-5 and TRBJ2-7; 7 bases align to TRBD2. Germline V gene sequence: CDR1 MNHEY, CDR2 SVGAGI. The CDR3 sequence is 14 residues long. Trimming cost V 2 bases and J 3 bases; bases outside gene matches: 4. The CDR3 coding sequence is TGTGCCAGCAGTTACGTTCGGGGGGACTACGAGCAGTACTTC. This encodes CASSYVRGDYEQYF.